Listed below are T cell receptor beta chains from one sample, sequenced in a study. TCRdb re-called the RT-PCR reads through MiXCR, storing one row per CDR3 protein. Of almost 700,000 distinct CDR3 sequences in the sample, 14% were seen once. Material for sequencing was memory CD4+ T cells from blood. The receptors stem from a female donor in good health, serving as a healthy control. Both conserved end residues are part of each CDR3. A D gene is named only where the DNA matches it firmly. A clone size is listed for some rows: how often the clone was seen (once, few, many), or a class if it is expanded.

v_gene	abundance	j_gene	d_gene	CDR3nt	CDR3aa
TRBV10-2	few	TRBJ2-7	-	TGCGCCAGCAGTGGAGGAGGGGCGGCCTACGAGCAGTACTTC	CASSGGGAAYEQYF
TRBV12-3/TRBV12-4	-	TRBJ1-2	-	TGTGCCAGCAGTTTTACCGGCCTTTCTTCAGGCTACACCTTC	CASSFTGLSSGYTF
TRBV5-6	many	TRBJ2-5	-	TGTGCCAGCAGCTGGTGGGCAGGGGAAGAGACCCAGTACTTC	CASSWWAGEETQYF
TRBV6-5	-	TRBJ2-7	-	TGTGCCAGCAGTTACCCAAGTAGGGCAGGGGTCCACGAGCAGTACTTC	CASSYPSRAGVHEQYF
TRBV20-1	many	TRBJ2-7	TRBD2	TGCAGTGCCAGGGAAGGGTCTAGCGGGAGAGAGCAGTACTTC	CSAREGSSGREQYF
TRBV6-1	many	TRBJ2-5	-	TGTGCCAGCAGTGAAGGGACAGCGGCGGGAGAGACCCAGTACTTC	CASSEGTAAGETQYF
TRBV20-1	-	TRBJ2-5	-	TGCAGTGCTCCCCTGGCCCGCGCGGGGGAGACCCAGTACTTC	CSAPLARAGETQYF
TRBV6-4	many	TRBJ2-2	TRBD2	TGTGCCAGCAGTGAGCGCCTAGGACTAGAAGGTACCGGGGAGCTGTTTTTT	CASSERLGLEGTGELFF
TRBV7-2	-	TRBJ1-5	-	TGTGCCAGCAGCTACTCAGGGCAGAATCAGCCCCAGCATTTT	CASSYSGQNQPQHF
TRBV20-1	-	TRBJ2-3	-	TGCAGTGCGCGGGACTCCAGCACAGATACGCAGTATTTT	CSARDSSTDTQYF